The present entry profiles one T cell receptor (beta chain) with its context. As yet, its antigen is unknown. Trimming removed 3 bases from V and 2 bases from J; junction bases left unmatched: 2. The V gene's germline CDR1 is MRHNA and CDR2 SNTAGT. The length of the CDR3 is 16 residues. The data were obtained in a study of T-cell memory formation after mild COVID-19. Study-wide context: Each donor largely had its own TCR clusters.

TCRdb re-derived calls from the 5' RACE reads in MiXCR, one entry per CDR3 protein. Among just under 550,000 distinct CDR3 sequences listed, 20% were seen once. General study results and limits: Unconfirmed was the SARS-CoV-2 specificity of second-wave clones that peaked on day 37.

The TCR sequence derives from an adult woman who had mild COVID-19 (a few samples of this study predate the infection). Cell type and time point are not known. Specimen: PBMCs or a T cell subset sorted from them (not recorded which). This chain joins TRBV6-4 and TRBJ2-2; 11 bases fit TRBD2. CDR3 amino acids: CASSEGLADNTGELFF. DNA for the CDR3: TGTGCCAGCAGTGAGGGACTAGCGGATAACACCGGGGAGCTGTTTTTT.